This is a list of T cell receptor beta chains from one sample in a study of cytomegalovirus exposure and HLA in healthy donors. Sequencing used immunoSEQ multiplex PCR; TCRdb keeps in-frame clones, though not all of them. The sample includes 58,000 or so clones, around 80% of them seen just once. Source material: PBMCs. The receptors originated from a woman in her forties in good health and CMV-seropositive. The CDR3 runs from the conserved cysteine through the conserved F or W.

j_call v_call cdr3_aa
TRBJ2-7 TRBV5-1 CASSLVQGPYEQYF
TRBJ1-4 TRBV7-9 CASSLNSLEKLFF
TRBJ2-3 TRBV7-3 CASSLGLAGTDTQYF
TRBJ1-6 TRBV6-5 CASSYRPGAEQSPLHF
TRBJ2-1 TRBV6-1 CASRDSIEQFF
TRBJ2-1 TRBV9 CASSPLAGGLYNEQFF
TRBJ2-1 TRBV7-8 CASSTQDYEQFF
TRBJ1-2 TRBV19 CATSGQGAFFYGYTF
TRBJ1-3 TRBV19 CASSFGLSGNTIYF
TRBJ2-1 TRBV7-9 CASRSGTGGRNEQFF
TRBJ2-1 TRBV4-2 CASSQDRTSGGYEQFF
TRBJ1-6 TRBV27 CASSPRDSLSYNSPLHF